These 16 T cell receptor beta chains originate from one sample sequenced in a study of metastatic and nonmetastatic thyroid tumors (dated by TCRdb to 2020 to 2022). No patient had received any treatment before thyroid surgery. Receptor libraries were prepared by PCR. These reads were obtained on an Illumina HiSeq 4000. TCRdb handled the public reads itself, with Q25 trimming in fastp and clone calling in MiXCR, and kept productive beta chains. Present in this sample are around 15,000 clones, 25% to 35% of which were seen just once. The ten largest clones take up about 4% of the sample. The sample comprised blood. The source of these receptors is a female donor with papillary thyroid cancer or a benign thyroid nodule (not recorded which). Some clones in this sample may be carry-over from other donors' samples.

The V gene is TRBV30, the J gene TRBJ2-1, with D perhaps matching TRBD1 or TRBD2 (5 bases each). Trimming left V 5 bases short and J 8 bases short, with 19 bases between. This CDR3 comprises 14 residues. Germline loops: CDR1 GTSNPN, CDR2 SVGIG (reference sequence). The CDR3 DNA is TGTGCCTGGTACTCGGACGGGGCGCCACATGAGCAGTTCTTC. Translating it yields CAWYSDGAPHEQFF.

The chain recombines TRBV19 with TRBJ2-3; D possibly uses TRBD1 or TRBD2 (5 bases each). This CDR3 has 16 amino acids. Germline V CDR1 and CDR2: LNHDA, SQIVND (reference sequence). With 1 base removed from V and 2 bases from J, the gap between germline ends came to 13 bases. Here the CDR3 reads CASSIGRVGTTDTQYF. Here the CDR3 DNA reads TGTGCCAGTAGTATAGGTCGAGTCGGGACCACAGATACGCAGTATTTT. Supplemented by reference TRBV19 and TRBJ2-3, the full variable domain reads DGGITQSPKYLFRKEGQNVTLSCEQNLNHDAMYWYRQDPGQGLRLIYYSQIVNDFQKGDIAEGYSVSREKKESFPLTVTSAQKNPTAFYLCASSIGRVGTTDTQYFGPGTRLTVL.

This clone was detected only a few times. The rearrangement joins TRBV19 to TRBJ1-4, with a possible D match to TRBD1 (6 bases). Germline CDR1 LNHDA, CDR2 SQIVND (reference sequence). V lost 7 bases to trimming and J lost 0 bases, with 18 bases between them. This CDR3 is 17 amino acids long. The CDR3 bases are TGTGCCAGTACGGGGGGCGTCGGGCGGACAACTAATGAAAAACTGTTTTTT. Translated, it gives CASTGGVGRTTNEKLFF. Looking up the rest from reference TRBV19 and TRBJ1-4 gives the full variable domain: DGGITQSPKYLFRKEGQNVTLSCEQNLNHDAMYWYRQDPGQGLRLIYYSQIVNDFQKGDIAEGYSVSREKKESFPLTVTSAQKNPTAFYLCASTGGVGRTTNEKLFFGSGTQLSVL.

A word on this clone: One end of the junction varies from germline; a read error may be responsible. The sample carries other DNA sequences with the same CDR3. The chain employs TRBV6-1 and TRBJ2-2, with 7 bases aligning to TRBD1. The CDR3 has 17 residues. CDR1 and CDR2 from the germline V gene are MNHNS and SASEGT. CDR3 sequence: CASSGRSGTGVPGELFF. CDR3 bases: TGTGCCAGCAGCGGAAGGTCCGGCACAGGGGTTCCCGGTGAGCTTTTTTTT.

There are many counts of this clone. The chain carries TRBV19 and TRBJ1-4; TRBD1 might be the D (5 bases). V lost 7 bases and J lost 12, with 21 bases in between. In germline, CDR1 is LNHDA, CDR2 SQIVND (reference sequence). The CDR3 has 14 amino acids. The CDR3 DNA reads as TGTGCCAGTACGTGGCAAGAGGGGCGGGCGGAACTGTTTTTT. It yields the protein CASTWQEGRAELFF. Complete variable domain (other parts from reference TRBV19 and TRBJ1-4): DGGITQSPKYLFRKEGQNVTLSCEQNLNHDAMYWYRQDPGQGLRLIYYSQIVNDFQKGDIAEGYSVSREKKESFPLTVTSAQKNPTAFYLCASTWQEGRAELFFGSGTQLSVL.

The V gene is TRBV5-1, the J gene TRBJ2-7; 7 bases align to TRBD1. Looked up from germline, CDR1 is SGHRS and CDR2 is YFSETQ. This CDR3 is built from 15 residues. V dropped 4 bases and J dropped 3; count of bases not matched to a gene: 10. This CDR3 is CASSLSDRTFYEQYF. Written as DNA, the CDR3 is TGCGCCAGCAGCCTCTCGGACAGGACTTTCTACGAGCAGTACTTC.

This sequence joins TRBV11-2 and TRBJ1-2; 9 bases are shared with TRBD1. From germline, CDR1 is SGHAT and CDR2 FQNNGV. V lost 1 base and J lost 5; bases outside the gene matches: 11. The CDR3 loop spans 17 amino acids. The CDR3 protein is CASSLGGQGVIPYGYTF. CDR3 DNA: TGTGCCAGCAGCTTAGGGGGACAGGGCGTGATTCCTTATGGCTACACCTTC.

This clone is categorized as medium-sized (0.01 to 0.1%). This chain uses TRBV6-1 with TRBJ2-7, with 11 bases aligning to TRBD1. The CDR3 length is 15 residues. V lost 3 bases to trimming and J lost 4 bases; unmatched junction nucleotides: 5. Germline-derived CDR1 and CDR2 are MNHNS and SASEGT. CDR3 residues: CASSEAGTGGYEQYF. DNA of the CDR3: TGTGCCAGCAGTGAGGCCGGGACAGGGGGTTACGAGCAGTACTTC.

By share of the sample, this clone is medium-sized. The CDR3 reads CSARFRQGYNEQFF. CDR3 DNA: TGCAGTGCTAGATTTCGACAGGGATACAATGAGCAGTTCTTC. This chain links TRBV20-1 with TRBJ2-1; the match to TRBD1 covers 7 bases. The germline gives CDR1 DFQATT, CDR2 SNEGSKA (reference sequence). V lost 2 bases and J lost 4; bases outside the gene matches: 5. The CDR3 length is 14 residues.

Ten or more counts support this clone. V is TRBV10-3 and J is TRBJ2-4; the match to TRBD1 covers 9 bases. This CDR3 comprises 14 residues. V lost 4 bases, J lost 5 bases, and 3 bases stayed unmatched. Germline assignment: CDR1 ENHRY and CDR2 SYGVKD. CDR3 amino acids: CAISGTGEENIQYF. CDR3 coding DNA: TGTGCCATCAGTGGGACAGGGGAAGAAAACATTCAGTACTTC.

Worth noting for this clone: At one of its ends the junction is not consistent with the germline gene, which may arise from a read error. The CDR3 DNA is TGTGCCAGCCCACCAGGGTCGTCCACCGGGGGGCTGTTTTTT. As protein: CASPPGSSTGGLFF. The V and J genes are TRBV18 and TRBJ2-2, with D possibly matching TRBD2 (6 bases). This CDR3 is 14 amino acids long. CDR1 is KGHSH, CDR2 LQKENI, per germline.

The genes are TRBV10-1 and TRBJ2-7; D ambiguous. Germline V gene data show CDR1 as WNHNN and CDR2 as SYGVQD (reference sequence). Trimming removed 3 bases at V and 5 bases at J, with 11 bases between. This CDR3 is built from 13 residues. The CDR3 is CASSDGSPNEQYF. The CDR3 DNA reads as TGCGCCAGCAGTGATGGGTCACCCAACGAGCAGTACTTC.

Only a few counts were recorded for this clone. V is TRBV10-1 and J is TRBJ1-2; a possible D gene is TRBD1 (5 bases). This CDR3 region has 17 residues. V lost 0 bases, J lost 8 bases, and 22 bases lay in between. Germline V CDR1 and CDR2: WNHNN, SYGVQD (reference sequence). CDR3 nucleotides: TGCGCCAGCAGTGAGTCGGAAACCTCAATAATGGGGACCGGCTACACCTTC. Translated, it gives CASSESETSIMGTGYTF.

V and J are TRBV27 and TRBJ1-1; no clear D gene. There are 13 residues in the CDR3. Trimming removed 6 bases from V and 6 bases from J, with 14 bases in between. The germline CDR1 and CDR2 sequences are MNHEY and SMNVEV (reference sequence). CDR3 protein: CASSQMGIPEAFF. In DNA form, the CDR3 reads TGTGCCAGCAGCCAAATGGGGATTCCTGAAGCTTTCTTT.

This clone was detected once. Being one base from a much bigger clone, this may be a read error. This same CDR3 is encoded by further DNA sequences in the sample. The CDR3 here is CSAGGGQGAGEQYF. The CDR3 DNA reads TGCAGTGCTGGGGGGGGACAGGGGGCCGGAGAGCAGTACTTC. This sequence joins TRBV20-1 and TRBJ2-7, with 12 bases that match TRBD1. The V gene's germline CDR1 is DFQATT and CDR2 SNEGSKA (reference sequence). Trimming at V came to 5 bases and at J to 7 bases, leaving 9 bases not matched to a gene. This CDR3 contains 14 residues.

This clone has only a few counts. V usage is TRBV19 and J usage is TRBJ2-2; perhaps TRBD2 as D (6 bases). Per germline, CDR1 LNHDA and CDR2 SQIVND (reference sequence). The CDR3 is made up of 12 amino acids. Trimming stripped 3 bases from V and 7 bases from J, with 6 bases between. The CDR3 DNA reads TGTGCCAGTAGTATCGGGAGCGGGGAGCTGTTTTTT. Its translation: CASSIGSGELFF.